This T cell receptor beta chain was captured by sequencing in a study of CD8 T cells in acute hepatitis C reinfection (dated by TCRdb to 2020 to 2023). General notes on the study: Both during acute infection and after viral clearance, the study profiled the TCRbeta repertoire of CD8+ T cells that were specific for the HCV NS3-1073 epitope. Paired acute and follow-up samples were contributed by four spontaneous resolvers. General study outcomes and caveats: Preferential use of the TRBV04 and TRBV06 gene families was observed in all groups, and this preferential usage was not explained by overrepresentation in the naive pool. Diversity in the NS3-1073 specific repertoires was high, and no significant differences in diversity emerged among acute resolver, follow-up resolver and acute chronic samples. About 13 public clonotypes were found regardless of outcome; one public clonotype used V04-02/J02-02. Because bulk sequencing covered only the TCRbeta chain, the alphabeta pairing of public clonotypes could not be determined. It was rare for CDR3 sequences to be shared with other epitopes, and exact matching may have been limited by differing sequencing approaches. Follow-up repertoires were not available for chronically infected subjects, because NS3-1073 specific cells were too rare to be sorted.

Genomic DNA was extracted from the FACS-sorted cells, and the TCRbeta chains were sequenced by the commercial immunoSEQ service. From the authors' description of their analysis: ImmunoSEQ Analyzer software v3.0 and R v3.5.1 were the tools used to analyze the repertoire data. Only productive rearrangements were analyzed, because any sequences with stop codons or out-of-frame rearrangements were filtered out. The sequencing provider supplied the metrics for Simpson diversity, Shannon entropy, CDR3 length and nucleotide addition. Clonotypes were categorized by frequency as dominant, sub-dominant, low or lowest abundance, and clonotypes below 0.1% were excluded from most analyses. A CDR3 amino acid clonotype was designated public if detected in at least two subjects at a cumulative frequency of at least 0.5%. TCRdb provides this immuneACCESS table in a form limited to in-frame rearrangements. Some clones are lacking; in checked studies, under half of them reflect an unresolved V gene, and why the rest are absent is not known. From that table come the V and J calls and clone size; the DNA was used to work out D and trimming. The sample table lists over 35,000 clones, 80% to 90% of them with a count of one. The ten top clones hold under 0.65% of the sample.

The time point label, read with the paper, signifies: naive CD8 control sorted from an acute-time-point sample. Enrolled in the Montreal Hepatitis C Cohort (HEPCO) in Canada, the donors were people who inject drugs, and these donors were followed every 3 months. Acute primary HCV infection was defined as a positive HCV RNA or antibody test that came after a negative test within the prior 24 weeks. Cells were surface stained with CD3, CD8 and CD45RO antibodies, and an aqua fixable dye was used to exclude dead cells. The cohort also included about 6 subjects who developed chronic infection, defined as HCV RNA positivity at 24 weeks. From thawed, previously cryostored peripheral blood mononuclear cells, CD8+ T cells were purified through negative selection performed by means of the MACS CD8+ T cell Isolation Kit. Sorting of the cells was done on a BD FACSAria II cell sorter. Turning to this clone: Its antigen specificity is not known. No quality values exist for individual bases; no much larger clone is one base distant.

Spanning cysteine to phenylalanine, the CDR3 consists of 17 amino acids. The read is trimmed to its CDR3 DNA, 51 bases read in frame from base 1. In the germline V gene, CDR1 corresponds to SGHAT and CDR2 to FQNNGV. The junction shows trimming of 2 bases on V and 3 bases on J, plus 17 bases between the germline ends. The TCR comes from a man between 25 and 39 years old with chronic hepatitis C. Recombination joined TRBV11-2 with TRBJ2-1; TRBD1 is a possible D gene, resting on 6 matching bases. The sample taken for sequencing was naive CD8+ T cells from PBMCs. The cell subset or site label on this specimen signifies: sorted total naive CD45RO-negative CD8+ T cells. This receptor carries the CDR3 CASSLSIGGPYYNEQFF. DNA sequence: TGTGCCAGCAGCTTATCAATTGGGGGCCCCTACTACAATGAGCAGTTCTTC.